The clone carrying this T cell receptor beta chain has just a few counts. This record belongs to a study of T-cell reconstitution after alpha-beta-depleted transplantation in children. The TCRbeta library was prepared with unique molecular identifiers. TCRdb used MiXCR to reprocess the PCR reads, holding one entry per CDR3 protein. The sample includes about 610,000 distinct CDR3 sequences, approximately 30% of them seen just once. The CDR3 has 14 amino acids. Germline CDR1 ENHRY, CDR2 SYGVKD. Trimming at V came to 6 bases and at J to 4 bases, leaving 5 bases not matched to a gene. The chain joins TRBV10-3 to TRBJ2-1, with TRBD1 matching 8 bases. The specimen was PBMCs, collected before TCRalphabeta/CD19-depleted stem cell transplant. The receptor was isolated from a boy under two years old with Wiskott-Aldrich syndrome, due to receive a stem cell transplant. CDR3 bases: TGTGCCATCAGGGGACAGGCTATATACAATGAGCAGTTCTTC. The encoded protein is CAIRGQAIYNEQFF.